This is a list of T cell receptor beta chains from one sample in a study of post-analysis software for immune sequencing data. MiXCR, applied by TCRdb to the PCR reads, yields one record per CDR3 protein. The sample has about 400,000 distinct CDR3 sequences; roughly 30% are singletons. Source material: blood. The receptors come from a girl between 10 and 17 years old with multiple sclerosis. The conserved cysteine and the conserved F or W are not part of the CDR3 here.

J gene: TRBJ2-5; V gene: TRBV11-2; CDR3 protein: ASSLERGLETQY
J gene: TRBJ2-7; V gene: TRBV12-3/TRBV12-4; CDR3 protein: ASSLGGVYGTQY
J gene: TRBJ1-2; V gene: TRBV12-3/TRBV12-4; CDR3 protein: ASSPQGLDGYT
J gene: TRBJ2-3; V gene: TRBV9; CDR3 protein: ASSVAGDADTQY
J gene: TRBJ1-5; V gene: TRBV9; CDR3 protein: ASSVQGSNQPQH
J gene: TRBJ2-1; V gene: TRBV10-3; CDR3 protein: AISEQGLDNEQF
J gene: TRBJ2-1; V gene: TRBV2; CDR3 protein: ASSSTGGAYNEQF
J gene: TRBJ2-7; V gene: TRBV7-9; CDR3 protein: ASSLVGTNSYEQY
J gene: TRBJ2-1; V gene: TRBV29-1; CDR3 protein: SVVVRIAGGYNEQF
J gene: TRBJ1-5; V gene: TRBV6-6; CDR3 protein: ASSWGEGQRNQPQH
J gene: TRBJ1-2; V gene: TRBV5-1; CDR3 protein: TSSRALVDGYT
J gene: TRBJ1-1; V gene: TRBV6-5; CDR3 protein: ASSYGRGLDTEAF
J gene: TRBJ1-2; V gene: TRBV3-1; CDR3 protein: ASRRTGYGYT
J gene: TRBJ2-5; V gene: TRBV7-2; CDR3 protein: ASSHREETQY
J gene: TRBJ2-4; V gene: TRBV7-2; CDR3 protein: ASSLVSASQNIQY
J gene: TRBJ2-5; V gene: TRBV7-3; CDR3 protein: ASSRNGAGETQY
J gene: TRBJ2-3; V gene: TRBV20-1; CDR3 protein: SASDRLTFTDTQY
J gene: TRBJ2-3; V gene: TRBV20-1; CDR3 protein: SARDLLLRQVTTDTQY
J gene: TRBJ2-1; V gene: TRBV29-1; CDR3 protein: SVEGQGWNEQF
J gene: TRBJ2-7; V gene: TRBV4-1; CDR3 protein: ASSQAFNLHARVAGYEQY
J gene: TRBJ1-1; V gene: TRBV18; CDR3 protein: ASSPSQVRTEAF
J gene: TRBJ1-1; V gene: TRBV9; CDR3 protein: ASSLGRGSRDRAF
J gene: TRBJ2-3; V gene: TRBV5-1; CDR3 protein: ASSRTAGGNADTQY
J gene: TRBJ2-1; V gene: TRBV2; CDR3 protein: ASSLGTGWVNEQF
J gene: TRBJ1-2; V gene: TRBV20-1; CDR3 protein: SARDLYGYT
J gene: TRBJ1-5; V gene: TRBV6-5; CDR3 protein: ASRPGINQPQH
J gene: TRBJ2-3; V gene: TRBV5-1; CDR3 protein: ASSSFLEETDTQY
J gene: TRBJ2-2; V gene: TRBV20-1; CDR3 protein: SARDTTAGELF
J gene: TRBJ2-5; V gene: TRBV13; CDR3 protein: ASSSKGLAGGDQGTQY